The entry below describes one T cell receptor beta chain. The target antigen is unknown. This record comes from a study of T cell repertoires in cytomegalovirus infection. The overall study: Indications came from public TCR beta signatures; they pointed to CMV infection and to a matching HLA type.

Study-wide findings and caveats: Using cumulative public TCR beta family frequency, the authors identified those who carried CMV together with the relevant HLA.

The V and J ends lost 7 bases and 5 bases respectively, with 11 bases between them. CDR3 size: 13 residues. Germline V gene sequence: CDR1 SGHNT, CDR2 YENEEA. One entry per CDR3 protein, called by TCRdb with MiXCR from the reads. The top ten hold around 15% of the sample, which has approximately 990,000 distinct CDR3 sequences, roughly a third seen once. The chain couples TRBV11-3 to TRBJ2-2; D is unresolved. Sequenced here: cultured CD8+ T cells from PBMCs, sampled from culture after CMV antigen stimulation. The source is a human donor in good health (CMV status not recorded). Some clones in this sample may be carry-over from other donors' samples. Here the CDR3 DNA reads TGTGCCAGCACCCAAAGGGATACCGGGGAGCTGTTTTTT. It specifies CASTQRDTGELFF.